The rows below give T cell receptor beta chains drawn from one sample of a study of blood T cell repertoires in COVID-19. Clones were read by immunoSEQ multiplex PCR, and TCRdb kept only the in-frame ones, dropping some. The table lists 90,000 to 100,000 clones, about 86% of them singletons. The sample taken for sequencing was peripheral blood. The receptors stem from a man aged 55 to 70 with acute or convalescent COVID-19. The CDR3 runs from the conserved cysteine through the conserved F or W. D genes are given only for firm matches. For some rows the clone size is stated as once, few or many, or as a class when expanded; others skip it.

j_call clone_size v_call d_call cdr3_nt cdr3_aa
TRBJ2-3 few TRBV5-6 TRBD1 TGTGCCAGCAGCGCGCCAGCGAGATCTGGGACAGGGTACACAGATACGCAGTATTTT CASSAPARSGTGYTDTQYF
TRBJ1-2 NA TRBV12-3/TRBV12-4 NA TGTGCCAGCAGACCTGACAGGCCAAATGGCTACACCTTC CASRPDRPNGYTF
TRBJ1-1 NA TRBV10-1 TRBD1 TGCGCCAGCAGCAGACAGGGGGCTTATGAAGCTTTCTTT CASSRQGAYEAFF
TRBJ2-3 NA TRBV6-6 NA TGTGCCAGCAGTTCCCTAGGTCCCCCGGCAGATACGCAGTATTTT CASSSLGPPADTQYF
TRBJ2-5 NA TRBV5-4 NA TGTGCCAGCAGCTGGGGGAGGGGGGAGACCCAGTACTTC CASSWGRGETQYF
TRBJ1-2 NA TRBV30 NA TGTGCCTGGAGCGGGGGGCCGTATGGCTACACCTTC CAWSGGPYGYTF
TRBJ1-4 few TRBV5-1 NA TGCGCCAGCAGCTTGGTTGGAGGGGAGGGTGAAAAACTGTTTTTT CASSLVGGEGEKLFF
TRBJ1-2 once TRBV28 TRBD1 TGTGCCAGCAGTCCGAGTCCCGGACAGGTCGTCTATGGCTACACCTTC CASSPSPGQVVYGYTF
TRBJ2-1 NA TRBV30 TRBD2 TGTGCCTGCCGGGAGCGGGGGGGCTTCTTAGGGTTGGATGAGCAGTTCTTC CACRERGGFLGLDEQFF
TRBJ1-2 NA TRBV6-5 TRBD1 TGTGCCAGCAGTTACGAGACAGGGGTTCTTGGTGGCTACACCTTC CASSYETGVLGGYTF
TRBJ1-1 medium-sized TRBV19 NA TGTGCCAGTACAGTGAACACTGAAGCTTTCTTT CASTVNTEAFF
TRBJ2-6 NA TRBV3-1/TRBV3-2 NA TGTGCCAGCAGCCAAAACCCAGGGACTGGGGCCAACGTCCTGACTTTC CASSQNPGTGANVLTF
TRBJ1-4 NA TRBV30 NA TGTGCCTGGATGAGTAATGAAAAACTGTTTTTT CAWMSNEKLFF
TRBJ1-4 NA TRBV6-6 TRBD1 TGTGCCAGCAGTTCCGAAGCGGCAGGGGGCGTAAAACTGTTTTTT CASSSEAAGGVKLFF
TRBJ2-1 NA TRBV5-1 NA TGCGCCAGCAGCCTATCTCAGCGCAATGAGCAGTTCTTC CASSLSQRNEQFF
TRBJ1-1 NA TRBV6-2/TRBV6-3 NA TGTGCCAGCAGTCCGCGGGGGAACACTGAAGCTTTCTTT CASSPRGNTEAFF
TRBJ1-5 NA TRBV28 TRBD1 TGTGCCAGCACCTCAGGGGGCGGCAATCAGCCCCAGCATTTT CASTSGGGNQPQHF
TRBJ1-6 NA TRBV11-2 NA TGTGCCAGCAGCTTAGCCGGGGAGGGCTCCTATAATTCACCCCTCCACTTT CASSLAGEGSYNSPLHF
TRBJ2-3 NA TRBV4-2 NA TGTGCCAGCAGCCAAGATATCGGGGTCCCCCGCACAGATACGCAGTATTTT CASSQDIGVPRTDTQYF
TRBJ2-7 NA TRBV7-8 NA TGTGCCAGCCGTGGGCTCTACGAGCAGTACTTC CASRGLYEQYF
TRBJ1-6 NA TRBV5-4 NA TGTGCCAGCAGCTTGTCGGGGTTGACCTATAATTCACCCCTCCACTTT CASSLSGLTYNSPLHF
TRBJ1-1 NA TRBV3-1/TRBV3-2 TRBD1 TGTGCCAGCAGCCAGAACAGGGGGCAAACTGAAGCTTTCTTT CASSQNRGQTEAFF
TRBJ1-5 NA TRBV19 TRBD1 TGTGCCAGTAGGACAGGGGGTAATCAGCCCCAGCATTTT CASRTGGNQPQHF
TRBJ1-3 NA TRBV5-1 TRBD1 TGCGCCAGCAGTTTACGGGACAGCGACTCTGGAAACACCATATATTTT CASSLRDSDSGNTIYF
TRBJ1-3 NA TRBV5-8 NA TGTGCCAGCACCAGGGACTTCGGAAACACCATATATTTT CASTRDFGNTIYF
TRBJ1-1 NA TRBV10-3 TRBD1 TGTGCCATCAGGGTGGGACAGGGGACGGACACTGAAGCTTTCTTT CAIRVGQGTDTEAFF
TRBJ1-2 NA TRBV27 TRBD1 TGTGCCAGCAACCCGACAGGGTATGCCTATGGCTACACCTTC CASNPTGYAYGYTF
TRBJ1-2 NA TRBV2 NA TGTGCCAGCAGTGCAGGGGAGAGGGGCTACACCTTC CASSAGERGYTF
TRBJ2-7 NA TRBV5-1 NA TGCGCCAGCAGCTTGGGCTTTACTGGGGGGTACGAGCAGTACTTC CASSLGFTGGYEQYF
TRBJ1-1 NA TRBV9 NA TGTGCCAGCAGCGTAGGTGGGGAGATGGCCCGGACTGAAGCTTTCTTT CASSVGGEMARTEAFF
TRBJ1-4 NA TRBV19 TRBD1 TGTGCCAGTAGGTACCGACAGGGAACTAATGAAAAACTGTTTTTT CASRYRQGTNEKLFF
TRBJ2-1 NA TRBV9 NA TGTGCCAGCAGCGTAGCCACAGGGTTAACAAATGAGCAGTTCTTC CASSVATGLTNEQFF
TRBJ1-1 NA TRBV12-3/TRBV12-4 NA TGTGCCAGCAGTTGGGGGGGAGAAGCTTTCTTT CASSWGGEAFF
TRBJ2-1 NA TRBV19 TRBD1 TGTGCCAGTAGTGGGACAGCCTCCTACAATGAGCAGTTCTTC CASSGTASYNEQFF
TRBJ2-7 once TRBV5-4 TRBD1 TGTGCCAGCAGCTTGGTGACAGGGTCTGACGAGCAGTACTTC CASSLVTGSDEQYF
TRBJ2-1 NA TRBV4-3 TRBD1 TGCGCCAGCAGCCAAGATCGGGCAGGGGGCACTGAGCAGTTCTTC CASSQDRAGGTEQFF
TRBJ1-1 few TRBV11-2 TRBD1 TGTGCCAGCAGGGGGACAGGGCTTAGAAATTGGAACACTGAAGCTTTCTTT CASRGTGLRNWNTEAFF
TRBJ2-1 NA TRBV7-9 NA TGTGCCAGCAGCTTAGGGGGAGACGGCGAGCAGTTCTTC CASSLGGDGEQFF